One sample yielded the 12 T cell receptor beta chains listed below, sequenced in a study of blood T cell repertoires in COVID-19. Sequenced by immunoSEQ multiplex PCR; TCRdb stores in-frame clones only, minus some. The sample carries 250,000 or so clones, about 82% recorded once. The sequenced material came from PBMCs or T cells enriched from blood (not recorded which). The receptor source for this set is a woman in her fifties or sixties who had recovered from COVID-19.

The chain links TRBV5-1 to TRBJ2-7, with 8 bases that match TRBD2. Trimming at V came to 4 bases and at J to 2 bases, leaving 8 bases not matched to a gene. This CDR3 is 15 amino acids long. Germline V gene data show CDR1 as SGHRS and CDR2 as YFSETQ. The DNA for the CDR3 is TGCGCCAGCAGCCCTACCAGCGGGGGCCCCTACGAGCAGTACTTC. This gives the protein CASSPTSGGPYEQYF.

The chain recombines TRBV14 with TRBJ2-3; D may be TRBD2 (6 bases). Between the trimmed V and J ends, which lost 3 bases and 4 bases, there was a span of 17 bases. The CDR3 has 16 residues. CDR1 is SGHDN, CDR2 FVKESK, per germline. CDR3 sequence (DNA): TGTGCCAGCAGCCACGGTGGGACCCGACTAGCAGATACGCAGTATTTT. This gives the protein CASSHGGTRLADTQYF.

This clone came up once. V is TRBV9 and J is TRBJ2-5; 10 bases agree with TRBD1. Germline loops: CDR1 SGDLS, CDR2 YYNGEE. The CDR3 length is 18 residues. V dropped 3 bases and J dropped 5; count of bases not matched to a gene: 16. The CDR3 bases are TGTGCCAGCAGCGCCGGGACAGGGGCCCTTTCGACTGGGGAGACCCAGTACTTC. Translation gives CASSAGTGALSTGETQYF.

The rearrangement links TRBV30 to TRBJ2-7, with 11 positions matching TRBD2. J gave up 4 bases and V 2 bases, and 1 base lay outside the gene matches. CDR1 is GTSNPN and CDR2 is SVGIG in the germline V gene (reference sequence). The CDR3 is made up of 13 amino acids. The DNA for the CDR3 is TGTGCCTGGAGTCTAGCGGGAGGTTACGAGCAGTACTTC. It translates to CAWSLAGGYEQYF. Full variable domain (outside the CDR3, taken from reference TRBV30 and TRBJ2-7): SQTIHQWPATLVQPVGSPLSLECTVEGTSNPNLYWYRQAAGRGLQLLFYSVGIGQISSEVPQNLSASRPQDRQFILSSKKLLLSDSGFYLCAWSLAGGYEQYFGPGTRLTVT.

The CDR3 nucleotides are TGTGCCAGTAGTAAAGGGCCGACAGGGTCCTATAATTCACCCCTCCACTTT. It specifies CASSKGPTGSYNSPLHF. The J gene is TRBJ1-6, the V gene TRBV19, with 7 bases identical to TRBD1. CDR1 and CDR2 (germline): LNHDA, SQIVND (reference sequence). The CDR3 spans 17 residues. V dropped 4 bases and J dropped 1; count of bases not matched to a gene: 7.

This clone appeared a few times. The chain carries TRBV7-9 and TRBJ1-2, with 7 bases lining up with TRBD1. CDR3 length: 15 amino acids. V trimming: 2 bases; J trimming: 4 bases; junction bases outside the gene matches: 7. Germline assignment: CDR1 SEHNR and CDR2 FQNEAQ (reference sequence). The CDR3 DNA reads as TGTGCCAGCAGCTTAAACGACAGGGCGGGCTATGGCTACACCTTC. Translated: CASSLNDRAGYGYTF.

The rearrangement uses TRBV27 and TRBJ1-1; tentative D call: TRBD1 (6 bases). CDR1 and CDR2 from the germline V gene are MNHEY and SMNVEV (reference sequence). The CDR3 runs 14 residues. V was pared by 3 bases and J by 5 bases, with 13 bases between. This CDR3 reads CASSFLQGITEAFF. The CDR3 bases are TGTGCCAGCAGTTTTCTCCAGGGGATTACTGAAGCTTTCTTT.

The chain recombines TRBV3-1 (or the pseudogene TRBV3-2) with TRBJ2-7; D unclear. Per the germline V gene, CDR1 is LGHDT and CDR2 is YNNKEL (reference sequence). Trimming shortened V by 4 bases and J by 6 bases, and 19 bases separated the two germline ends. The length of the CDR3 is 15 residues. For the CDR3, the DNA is TGTGCCAGCAGCCCGAAATCCTCTCTACCCCTCGAGCAGTACTTC. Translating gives CASSPKSSLPLEQYF.

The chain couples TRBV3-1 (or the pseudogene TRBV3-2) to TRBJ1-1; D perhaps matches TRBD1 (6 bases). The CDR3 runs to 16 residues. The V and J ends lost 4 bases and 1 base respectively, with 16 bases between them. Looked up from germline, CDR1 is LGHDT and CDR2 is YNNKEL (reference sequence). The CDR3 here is CASSPRDTGGNTEAFF. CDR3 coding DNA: TGTGCCAGCAGCCCTCGGGACACAGGAGGGAACACTGAAGCTTTCTTT.

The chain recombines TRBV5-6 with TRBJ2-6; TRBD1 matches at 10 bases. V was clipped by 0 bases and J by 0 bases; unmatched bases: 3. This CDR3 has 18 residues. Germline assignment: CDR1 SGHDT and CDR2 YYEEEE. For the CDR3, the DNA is TGTGCCAGCAGCTTGGGGACAGGGGGGAGCTCTGGGGCCAACGTCCTGACTTTC. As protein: CASSLGTGGSSGANVLTF.

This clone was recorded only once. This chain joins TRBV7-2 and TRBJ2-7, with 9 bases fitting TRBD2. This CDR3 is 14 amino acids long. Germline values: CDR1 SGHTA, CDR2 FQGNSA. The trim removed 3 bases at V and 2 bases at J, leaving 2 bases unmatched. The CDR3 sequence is CASSFGTSPYEQYF. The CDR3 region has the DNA TGTGCCAGCAGCTTCGGGACTAGCCCCTACGAGCAGTACTTC.

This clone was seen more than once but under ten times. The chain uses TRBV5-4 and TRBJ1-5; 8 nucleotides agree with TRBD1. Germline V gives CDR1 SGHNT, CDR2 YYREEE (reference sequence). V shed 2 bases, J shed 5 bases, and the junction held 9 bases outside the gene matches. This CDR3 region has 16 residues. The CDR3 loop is CASSFYTGTGDQPQHF. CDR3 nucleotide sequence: TGTGCCAGCAGCTTTTACACCGGGACAGGCGATCAGCCCCAGCATTTT.